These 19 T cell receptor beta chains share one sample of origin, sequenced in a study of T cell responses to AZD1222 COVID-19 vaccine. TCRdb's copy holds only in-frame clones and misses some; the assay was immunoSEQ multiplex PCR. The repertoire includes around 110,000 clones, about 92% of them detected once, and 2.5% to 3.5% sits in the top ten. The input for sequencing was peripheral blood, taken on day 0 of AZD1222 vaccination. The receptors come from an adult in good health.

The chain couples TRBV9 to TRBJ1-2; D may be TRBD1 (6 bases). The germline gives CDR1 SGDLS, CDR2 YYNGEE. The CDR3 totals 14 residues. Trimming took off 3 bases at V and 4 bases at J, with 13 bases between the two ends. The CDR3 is CASSAKDSSYGYTF. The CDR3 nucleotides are TGTGCCAGCAGCGCCAAGGACAGCTCCTATGGCTACACCTTC.

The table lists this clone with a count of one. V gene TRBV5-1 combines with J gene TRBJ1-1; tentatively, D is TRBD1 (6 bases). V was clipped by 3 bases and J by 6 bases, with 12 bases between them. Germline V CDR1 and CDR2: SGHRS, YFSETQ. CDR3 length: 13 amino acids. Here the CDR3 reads CASSSTQGPEAFF. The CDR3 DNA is TGCGCCAGCAGCTCGACACAGGGTCCTGAAGCTTTCTTT.

The CDR3 DNA reads TGTGCCAGCAGCCATCCGATTTCGGACTCTGGGGCCAACGTCCTGACTTTC. Amino acid sequence: CASSHPISDSGANVLTF. V and J are TRBV9 and TRBJ2-6; no clear D. The germline CDR1 and CDR2 sequences are SGDLS and YYNGEE. Trimming stripped 4 bases from V and 0 bases from J, with 14 bases between. This CDR3 has 17 residues.

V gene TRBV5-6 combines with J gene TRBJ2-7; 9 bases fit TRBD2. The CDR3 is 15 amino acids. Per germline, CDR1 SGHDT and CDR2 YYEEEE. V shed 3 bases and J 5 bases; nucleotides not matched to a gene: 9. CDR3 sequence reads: CASSYAGGPIDEQYF. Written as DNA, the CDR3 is TGTGCCAGCAGCTACGCGGGAGGGCCTATCGACGAGCAGTACTTC.

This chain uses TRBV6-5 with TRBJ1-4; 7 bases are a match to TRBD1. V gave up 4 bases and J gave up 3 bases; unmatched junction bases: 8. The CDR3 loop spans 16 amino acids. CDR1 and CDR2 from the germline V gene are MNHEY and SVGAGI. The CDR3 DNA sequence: TGTGCCAGCAGTTTTCTATGGACAGGACCTAATGAAAAACTGTTTTTT. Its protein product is CASSFLWTGPNEKLFF.

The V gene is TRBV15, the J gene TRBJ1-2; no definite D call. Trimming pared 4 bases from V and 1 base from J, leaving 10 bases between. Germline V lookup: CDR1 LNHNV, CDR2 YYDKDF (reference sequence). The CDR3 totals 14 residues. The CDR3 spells CATSISDDNYGYTF. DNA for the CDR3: TGTGCCACCAGCATTTCGGACGATAACTATGGCTACACCTTC.

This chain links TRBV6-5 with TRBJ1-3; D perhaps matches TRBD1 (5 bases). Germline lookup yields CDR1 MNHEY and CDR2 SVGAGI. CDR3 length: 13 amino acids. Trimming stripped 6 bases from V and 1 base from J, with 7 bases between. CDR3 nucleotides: TGTGCCAGCAGCCGGGGGTCTGGAAACACCATATATTTT. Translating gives CASSRGSGNTIYF.

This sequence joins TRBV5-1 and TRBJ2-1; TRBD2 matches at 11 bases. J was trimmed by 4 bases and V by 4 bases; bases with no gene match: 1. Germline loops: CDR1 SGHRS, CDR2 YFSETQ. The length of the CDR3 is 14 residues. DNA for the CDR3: TGCGCCAGCAGCGGGACTAGCGGTTACAATGAGCAGTTCTTC. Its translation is CASSGTSGYNEQFF.

The CDR3 nucleotides are TGTGCCAGCAGTTTGGGGAGGGATGAAAAACTGTTTTTT. This encodes CASSLGRDEKLFF. The chain combines TRBV28 with TRBJ1-4; D remains unclear. V dropped 3 bases and J dropped 6 bases, with 8 bases sitting between them. CDR1 is MDHEN and CDR2 is SYDVKM in the germline V gene. CDR3 length: 13 amino acids.

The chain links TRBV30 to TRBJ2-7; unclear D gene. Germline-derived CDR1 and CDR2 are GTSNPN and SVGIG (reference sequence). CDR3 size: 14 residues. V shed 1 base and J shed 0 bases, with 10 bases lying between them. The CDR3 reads CAWSGPSLSYEQYF. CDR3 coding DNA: TGTGCCTGGAGTGGGCCTTCCCTCTCCTACGAGCAGTACTTC.

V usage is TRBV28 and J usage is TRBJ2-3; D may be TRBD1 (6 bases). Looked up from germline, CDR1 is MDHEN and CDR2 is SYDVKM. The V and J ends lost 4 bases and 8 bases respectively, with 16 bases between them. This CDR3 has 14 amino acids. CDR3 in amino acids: CASSSGTRMFTQYF. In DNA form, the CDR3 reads TGTGCCAGCAGTTCCGGGACAAGGATGTTTACGCAGTATTTT.

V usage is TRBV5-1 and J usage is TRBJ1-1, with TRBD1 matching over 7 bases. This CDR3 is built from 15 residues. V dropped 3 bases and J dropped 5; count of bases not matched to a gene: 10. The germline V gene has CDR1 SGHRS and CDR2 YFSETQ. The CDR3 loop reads CASSSEGAAVTEAFF. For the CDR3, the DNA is TGCGCCAGCAGCTCTGAGGGGGCTGCGGTGACTGAAGCTTTCTTT.

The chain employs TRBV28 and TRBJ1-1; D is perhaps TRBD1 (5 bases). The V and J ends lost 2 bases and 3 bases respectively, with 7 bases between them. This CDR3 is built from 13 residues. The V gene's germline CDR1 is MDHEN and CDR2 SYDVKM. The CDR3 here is CASSLSRDTEAFF. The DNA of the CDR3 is TGTGCCAGCAGTTTAAGCAGGGACACTGAAGCTTTCTTT.

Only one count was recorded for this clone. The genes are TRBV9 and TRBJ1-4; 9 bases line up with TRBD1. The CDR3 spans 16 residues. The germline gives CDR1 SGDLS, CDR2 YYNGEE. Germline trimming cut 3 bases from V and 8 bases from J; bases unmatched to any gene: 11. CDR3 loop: CASSGKGTGLSEKLFF. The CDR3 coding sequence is TGTGCCAGCAGCGGGAAAGGGACAGGGCTAAGCGAAAAACTGTTTTTT.

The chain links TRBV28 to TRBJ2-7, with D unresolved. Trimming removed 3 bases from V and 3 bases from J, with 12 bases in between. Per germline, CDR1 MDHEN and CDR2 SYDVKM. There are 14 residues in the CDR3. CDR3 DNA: TGTGCCAGCAGTTTCGCCGGACGATACTACGAGCAGTACTTC. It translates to CASSFAGRYYEQYF. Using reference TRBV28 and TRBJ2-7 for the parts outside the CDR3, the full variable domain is DVKVTQSSRYLVKRTGEKVFLECVQDMDHENMFWYRQDPGLGLRLIYFSYDVKMKEKGDIPEGYSVSREKKERFSLILESASTNQTSMYLCASSFAGRYYEQYFGPGTRLTVT.

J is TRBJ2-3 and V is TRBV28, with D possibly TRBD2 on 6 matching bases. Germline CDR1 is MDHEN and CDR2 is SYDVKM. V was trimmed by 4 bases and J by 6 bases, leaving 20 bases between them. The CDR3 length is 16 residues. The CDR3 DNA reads TGTGCCAGCAGTTCCCGGAGGGCCTTTAACGCCGATACGCAGTATTTT. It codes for CASSSRRAFNADTQYF.

The CDR3 DNA reads TGCAGTGCTAGTATAAGGCGGGAGGCCGGGGAGCTGTTTTTT. Its translation: CSASIRREAGELFF. V usage is TRBV20-1 and J usage is TRBJ2-2; TRBD2 aligns across 8 bases. CDR1 is DFQATT and CDR2 is SNEGSKA in the germline V gene (reference sequence). With 3 bases clipped from V and 6 bases from J, the junction kept 6 bases outside the gene matches. This CDR3 is 14 amino acids long.

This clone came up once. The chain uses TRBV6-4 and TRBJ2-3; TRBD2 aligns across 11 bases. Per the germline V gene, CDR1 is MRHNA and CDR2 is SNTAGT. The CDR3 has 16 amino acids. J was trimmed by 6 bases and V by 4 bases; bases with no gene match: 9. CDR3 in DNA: TGTGCCAGCAGTGTGGATAGCGGGAGGGCCGTGGATACGCAGTATTTT. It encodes CASSVDSGRAVDTQYF.

The CDR3 here is CASGKSGFDTGELFF. DNA for the CDR3: TGTGCCAGCGGCAAGTCAGGGTTTGACACCGGGGAGCTGTTTTTT. V gene TRBV7-9 combines with J gene TRBJ2-2; D is perhaps TRBD1 (5 bases). V gave up 8 bases and J gave up 3 bases, with 16 bases separating them. The germline V gene has CDR1 SEHNR and CDR2 FQNEAQ (reference sequence). The CDR3 contains 15 residues.